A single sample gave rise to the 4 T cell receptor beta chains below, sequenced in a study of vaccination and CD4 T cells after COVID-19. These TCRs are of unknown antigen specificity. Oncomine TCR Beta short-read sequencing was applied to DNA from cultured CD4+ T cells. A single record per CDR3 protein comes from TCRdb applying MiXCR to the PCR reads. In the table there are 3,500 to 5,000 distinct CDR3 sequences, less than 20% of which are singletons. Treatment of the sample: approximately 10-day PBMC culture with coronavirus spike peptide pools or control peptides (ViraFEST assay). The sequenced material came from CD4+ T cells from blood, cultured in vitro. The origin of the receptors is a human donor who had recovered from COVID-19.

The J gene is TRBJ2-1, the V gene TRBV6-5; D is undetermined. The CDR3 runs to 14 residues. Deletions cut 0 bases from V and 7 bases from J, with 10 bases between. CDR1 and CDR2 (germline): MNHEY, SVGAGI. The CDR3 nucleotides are TGTGCCAGCAGTTACTCATCTTGGACGAATGAGCAGTTCTTC. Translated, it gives CASSYSSWTNEQFF.

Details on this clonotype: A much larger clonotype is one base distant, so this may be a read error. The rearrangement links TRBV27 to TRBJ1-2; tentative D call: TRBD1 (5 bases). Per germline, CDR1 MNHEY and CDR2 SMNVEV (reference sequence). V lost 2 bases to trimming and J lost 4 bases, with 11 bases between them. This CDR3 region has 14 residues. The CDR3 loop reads CASSLKGPSYGYTF. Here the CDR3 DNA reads TGTGCCAGCAGTTTAAAGGGGCCAAGCTATGGCTACACCTTC.

CDR3 amino acids: CASSFIESSEETQYF. In nucleotides, the CDR3 is TGTGCCAGCAGCTTTATAGAATCGAGTGAAGAGACCCAGTACTTC. The chain couples TRBV5-6 to TRBJ2-5; D not resolved. Trimming shortened V by 2 bases and J by 3 bases, and 14 bases separated the two germline ends. The CDR3 loop spans 15 amino acids. Germline loops: CDR1 SGHDT, CDR2 YYEEEE.

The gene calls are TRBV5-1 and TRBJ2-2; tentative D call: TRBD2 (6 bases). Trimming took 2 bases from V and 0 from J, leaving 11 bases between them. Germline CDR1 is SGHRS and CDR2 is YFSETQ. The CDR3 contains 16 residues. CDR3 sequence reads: CASSLDPGANTGELFF. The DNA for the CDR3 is TGCGCCAGCAGCTTAGATCCGGGAGCGAACACCGGGGAGCTGTTTTTT.